This TCR beta chain was found in a study of breast tumors, draining lymph nodes, adjacent tissues. This clonotype was observed at least ten times. The CDR3 is 13 amino acids. The ends lost 2 bases at V and 4 bases at J; junction bases unmatched: 1. The germline V gene encodes CDR1 GTSNPN and CDR2 SVGIG (reference sequence). Axillary draining lymph nodes of breast cancer patients supplied the node samples. One entry per CDR3 protein results from TCRdb running MiXCR on the multiplex PCR reads. The table includes 200,000 to 250,000 distinct CDR3 sequences, 30% to 35% detected once. Sequencing was performed on axillary lymph node tissue. This clonotype was sampled from a female donor with breast cancer. Some clones in this sample may be carry-over from other donors' samples. The rearrangement joins TRBV30 to TRBJ2-2, with 7 positions matching TRBD1. CDR3 region: CAWSNRGTGELFF. The CDR3, as DNA: TGTGCCTGGAGTAACAGGGGCACCGGGGAGCTGTTTTTT.